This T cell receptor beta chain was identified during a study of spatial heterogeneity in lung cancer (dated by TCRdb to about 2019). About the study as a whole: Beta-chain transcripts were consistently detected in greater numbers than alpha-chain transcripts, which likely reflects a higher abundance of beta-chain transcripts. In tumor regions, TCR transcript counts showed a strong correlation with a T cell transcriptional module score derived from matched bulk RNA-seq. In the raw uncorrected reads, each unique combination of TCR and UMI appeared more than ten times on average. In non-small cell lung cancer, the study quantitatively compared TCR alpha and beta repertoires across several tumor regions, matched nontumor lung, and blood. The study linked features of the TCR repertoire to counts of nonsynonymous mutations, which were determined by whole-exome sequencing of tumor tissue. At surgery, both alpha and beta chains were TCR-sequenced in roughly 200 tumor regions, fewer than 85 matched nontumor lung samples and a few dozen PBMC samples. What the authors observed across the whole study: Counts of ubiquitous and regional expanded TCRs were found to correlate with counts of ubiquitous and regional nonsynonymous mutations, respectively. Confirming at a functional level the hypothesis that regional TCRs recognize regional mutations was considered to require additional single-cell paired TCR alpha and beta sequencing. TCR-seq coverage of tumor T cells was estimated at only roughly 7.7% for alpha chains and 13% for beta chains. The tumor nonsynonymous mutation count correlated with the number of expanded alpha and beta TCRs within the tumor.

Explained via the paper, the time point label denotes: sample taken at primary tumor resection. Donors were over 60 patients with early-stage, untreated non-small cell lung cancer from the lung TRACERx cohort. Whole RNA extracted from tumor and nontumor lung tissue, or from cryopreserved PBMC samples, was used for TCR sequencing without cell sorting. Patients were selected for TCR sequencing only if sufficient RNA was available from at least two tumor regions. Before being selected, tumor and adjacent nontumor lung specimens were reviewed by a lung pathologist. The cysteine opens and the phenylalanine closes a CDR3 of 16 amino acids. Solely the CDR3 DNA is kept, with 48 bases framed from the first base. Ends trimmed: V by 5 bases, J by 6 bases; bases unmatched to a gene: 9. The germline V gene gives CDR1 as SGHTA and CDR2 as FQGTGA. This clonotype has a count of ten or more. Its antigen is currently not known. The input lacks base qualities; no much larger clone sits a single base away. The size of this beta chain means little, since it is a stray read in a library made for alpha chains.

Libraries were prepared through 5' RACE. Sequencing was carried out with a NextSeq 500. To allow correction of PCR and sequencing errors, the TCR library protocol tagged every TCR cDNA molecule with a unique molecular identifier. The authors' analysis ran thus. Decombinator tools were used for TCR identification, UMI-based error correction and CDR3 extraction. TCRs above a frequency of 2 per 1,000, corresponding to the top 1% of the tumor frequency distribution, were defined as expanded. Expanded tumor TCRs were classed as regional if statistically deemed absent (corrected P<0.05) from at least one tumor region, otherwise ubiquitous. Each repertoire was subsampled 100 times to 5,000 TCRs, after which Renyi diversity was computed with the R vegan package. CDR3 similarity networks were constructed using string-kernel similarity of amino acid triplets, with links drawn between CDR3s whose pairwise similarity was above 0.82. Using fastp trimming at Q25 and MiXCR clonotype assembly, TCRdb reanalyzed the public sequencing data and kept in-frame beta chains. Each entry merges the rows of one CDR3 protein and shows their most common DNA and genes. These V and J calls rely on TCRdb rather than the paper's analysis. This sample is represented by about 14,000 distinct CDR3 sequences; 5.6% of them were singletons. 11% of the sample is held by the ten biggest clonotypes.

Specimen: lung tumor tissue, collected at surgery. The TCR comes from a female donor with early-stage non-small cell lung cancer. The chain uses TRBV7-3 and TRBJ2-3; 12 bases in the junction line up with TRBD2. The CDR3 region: CASSPRPGLAGDTQYF. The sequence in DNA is TGTGCCAGCAGCCCCCGACCCGGACTAGCGGGGGATACGCAGTATTTT.